Listed here is a single T cell receptor beta chain. Only in-frame clones appear in the TCRdb table, and some are missing; sequencing was by immunoSEQ multiplex PCR. Here the sample spans around 13,000 clones, just under 85% being singletons. The data were taken from a study of technical replicates of blood from a handful of donors. CDR1 and CDR2 (germline): MNHNS, SASEGT. The CDR3 is 15 residues long. The V end lost 2 bases, the J end lost 2 bases, and 13 bases lay between the germline ends. V and J are TRBV6-1 and TRBJ2-7; possibly TRBD1 for D (6 bases). Sequencing used PBMCs. The clonotype was recovered from a human donor in good health. The CDR3 nucleotides are TGTGCCAGCAGTGAATCTAGGACAGTTCCCTACGAGCAGTACTTC. Translated: CASSESRTVPYEQYF.